Listed here are 3 T cell receptor beta chains from one sample, sequenced in a study of blood T cells in healthy people across ages. Primed by a sample-barcoded 5' primer and a J-beta primer mix, a second PCR proceeded for about 6 to 11 cycles. TCRdb fed the 5' RACE reads into MiXCR, producing one record per CDR3 protein. Here the sample spans around 750,000 distinct CDR3 sequences, about 53% being singletons. The sample was blood. All receptors derive from a man older than 75 in good health.

In its sample, this clonotype was seen a few times. Sequence at one end of the junction differs from germline and may be a read error. The chain carries TRBV15 and TRBJ2-5; D gene uncertain. Germline assignment: CDR1 LNHNV and CDR2 YYDKDF (reference sequence). The CDR3 runs 11 residues. The CDR3 here is CATSIGEAQYF. The CDR3 bases are TGTGCCACCAGCATAGGAGAGGCCCAGTACTTC.

This clonotype was recorded a few times. The genes are TRBV10-3 and TRBJ1-2, with no clear D. The CDR3 runs 14 residues. Looked up from germline, CDR1 is ENHRY and CDR2 is SYGVKD. Deletions cut 2 bases from V and 8 bases from J, with 15 bases between. The CDR3 DNA sequence: TGTGCCATCAGTGAGCCGACACGGGCTATGGGCTACACCTTC. It encodes CAISEPTRAMGYTF.

This clonotype appeared a few times. This chain links TRBV28 with TRBJ2-1; TRBD1 might be the D (6 bases). The V end was cut by 8 bases, the J end by 7 bases, with 15 bases between. This CDR3 is 13 amino acids long. Germline V lookup: CDR1 MDHEN, CDR2 SYDVKM. CDR3 bases: TGTGCCAGCTTAGGGGGACCTACTAATGAGCAGTTCTTC. Amino acids: CASLGGPTNEQFF.